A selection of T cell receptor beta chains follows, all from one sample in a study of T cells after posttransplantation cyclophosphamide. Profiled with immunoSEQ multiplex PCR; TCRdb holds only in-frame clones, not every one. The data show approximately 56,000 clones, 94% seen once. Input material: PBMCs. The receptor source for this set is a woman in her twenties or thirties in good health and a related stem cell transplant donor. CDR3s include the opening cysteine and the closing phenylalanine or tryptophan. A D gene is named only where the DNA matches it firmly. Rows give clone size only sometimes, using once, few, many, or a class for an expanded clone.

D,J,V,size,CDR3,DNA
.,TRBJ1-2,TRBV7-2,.,CASSLGGYGYTF,TGTGCCAGCAGCTTAGGCGGCTATGGCTACACCTTC
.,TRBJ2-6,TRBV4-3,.,CASSQDPDSGANVLTF,TGCGCCAGCAGCCAAGATCCAGACTCTGGGGCCAACGTCCTGACTTTC
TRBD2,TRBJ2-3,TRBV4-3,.,CASSQAIAGGTTDTQYF,TGCGCCAGCAGCCAAGCGATAGCGGGGGGCACCACAGATACGCAGTATTTT
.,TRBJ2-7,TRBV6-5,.,CASSDPLVGSYEQYF,TGTGCCAGCAGCGACCCTTTAGTAGGGAGCTACGAGCAGTACTTC
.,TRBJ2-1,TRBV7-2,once,CASSLTRDTILNEQFF,TGTGCCAGCAGCTTAACCCGGGACACCATCCTCAATGAGCAGTTCTTC
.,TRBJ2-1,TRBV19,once,CASSIFGRGRNNEQFF,TGTGCCAGTAGTATATTCGGCAGGGGACGGAACAATGAGCAGTTCTTC
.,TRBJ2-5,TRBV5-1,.,CASSVGGFLAIQETQYF,TGCGCCAGCAGCGTCGGCGGATTCCTAGCGATCCAAGAGACCCAGTACTTC
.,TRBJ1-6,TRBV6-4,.,CASSALDTGNSPLHF,TGTGCCAGCAGTGCCCTGGATACAGGGAATTCACCCCTCCACTTT
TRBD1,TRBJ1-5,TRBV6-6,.,CASSSTGDAQPQHF,TGTGCCAGCAGTTCGACAGGGGATGCTCAGCCCCAGCATTTT
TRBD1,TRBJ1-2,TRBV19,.,CASTTDRGTYGYTF,TGTGCCAGTACTACAGACAGGGGGACCTATGGCTACACCTTC
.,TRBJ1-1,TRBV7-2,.,CASSFTSFVNTEAFF,TGTGCCAGCAGCTTCACTAGTTTCGTGAACACTGAAGCTTTCTTT
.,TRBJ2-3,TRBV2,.,CASSYRRADTQYF,TGTGCCAGCAGCTACCGGAGGGCAGATACGCAGTATTTT
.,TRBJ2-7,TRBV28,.,CAARPQGFPYEQYF,TGTGCCGCCAGGCCCCAGGGTTTTCCCTACGAGCAGTACTTC
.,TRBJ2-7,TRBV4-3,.,CASSQDLLAIYEQYF,TGCGCCAGCAGCCAAGATTTGCTAGCGATCTACGAGCAGTACTTC
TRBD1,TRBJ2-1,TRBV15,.,CATSRSGQGGNNEQFF,TGTGCCACCAGCAGGTCCGGACAGGGGGGAAACAATGAGCAGTTCTTC
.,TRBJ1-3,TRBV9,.,CASSVAGGPSGNTIYF,TGTGCCAGCAGCGTAGCTGGGGGCCCCTCTGGAAACACCATATATTTT
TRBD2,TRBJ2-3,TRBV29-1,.,CSVVGTSGGWRDTQYF,TGCAGCGTTGTGGGGACTAGCGGGGGGTGGAGAGATACGCAGTATTTT